The 20 T cell receptor beta chains reported below all come from one sample, sequenced in a study of blood T cell repertoires in COVID-19. Data came from immunoSEQ multiplex PCR; TCRdb stores just in-frame clones and leaves some out. The repertoire consists of about 350,000 clones, with 85% to 90% occurring once and the leading ten covering roughly 6.3%. The sample was peripheral blood. All receptors come from a woman between 50 and 59 years old with COVID-19, enrolled during active disease.

The V call is TRBV19, the J call TRBJ2-1; 8 bases map to TRBD1. Germline trimming cut 8 bases from V and 2 bases from J; bases unmatched to any gene: 8. CDR1 is LNHDA, CDR2 SQIVND, per germline (reference sequence). This CDR3 region has 15 residues. CDR3 DNA: TGTGCCAGTCGAAGTCCGGGACAGGCCTACAATGAGCAGTTCTTC. Translated: CASRSPGQAYNEQFF.

This chain links TRBV3-1 (or the pseudogene TRBV3-2) with TRBJ2-2, with D unclear. This CDR3 is 15 amino acids long. Deletions cut 0 bases from V and 6 bases from J, with 11 bases between. Germline V gives CDR1 LGHDT, CDR2 YNNKEL (reference sequence). CDR3 region: CASSQEFSNAGELFF. The CDR3 bases are TGTGCCAGCAGCCAAGAATTTAGTAACGCCGGGGAGCTGTTTTTT.

The chain couples TRBV3-1 (or the pseudogene TRBV3-2) to TRBJ2-3, with 7 bases fitting TRBD2. The germline CDR1 and CDR2 sequences are LGHDT and YNNKEL (reference sequence). The CDR3 is 17 residues long. The junction had 9 bases not matched to a gene; V was cut back by 2 bases and J by 1 base. CDR3 sequence reads: CASSQMGAGRGTDTQYF. The CDR3 DNA reads TGTGCCAGCAGCCAAATGGGAGCGGGGCGGGGCACAGATACGCAGTATTTT.

Only a few counts were recorded for this clone. The V gene is TRBV27, the J gene TRBJ2-2, with TRBD2 as a possible D gene (6 bases). The CDR3 contains 17 residues. Between the trimmed V and J ends, which lost 7 bases and 6 bases, there was a span of 24 bases. The germline V gene has CDR1 MNHEY and CDR2 SMNVEV (reference sequence). The chain's CDR3 is CASTLVGGTGGAGELFF. CDR3 bases: TGTGCCAGCACCTTAGTTGGGGGGACCGGAGGGGCCGGGGAGCTGTTTTTT.

This chain joins TRBV6-6 and TRBJ2-1; TRBD2 aligns across 8 bases. The germline gives CDR1 MNHNY, CDR2 SVGAGI (reference sequence). Unmatched junction bases numbered 7, after V lost 5 bases and J lost 13 bases. The CDR3 length is 12 residues. The CDR3 DNA reads TGTGCCAGCAGTCCCCAGGCGGGGGGACAGTTCTTC. It encodes CASSPQAGGQFF.

J is TRBJ1-1 and V is TRBV30; no clear D. CDR1 and CDR2 from the germline V gene are GTSNPN and SVGIG (reference sequence). The CDR3 runs to 11 residues. Trimming took 0 bases from V and 8 from J, leaving 7 bases between them. CDR3 protein: CAWSVFREAFF. The CDR3 region has the DNA TGTGCCTGGAGTGTATTCAGGGAAGCTTTCTTT.

This chain uses TRBV7-8 with TRBJ1-1, with D possibly being TRBD1 (6 bases). V was pared by 5 bases and J by 6 bases, with 19 bases between. CDR3 length equals 15 residues. Looked up from germline, CDR1 is SGHVS and CDR2 is FQNEAQ. The CDR3 sequence: CASSHLGDRFSEAFF. The CDR3 bases are TGTGCCAGCAGCCATCTGGGTGACAGGTTCTCTGAAGCTTTCTTT.

The chain employs TRBV30 and TRBJ2-7, with D tentatively TRBD2 (6 bases). The CDR3 runs to 14 residues. V dropped 2 bases and J dropped 3 bases, with 14 bases sitting between them. Germline values: CDR1 GTSNPN, CDR2 SVGIG (reference sequence). The CDR3 coding sequence is TGTGCCTGGAGTCATGGTGGGGGGTTCTACGAGCAGTACTTC. This sequence encodes CAWSHGGGFYEQYF.

This sequence joins TRBV7-2 and TRBJ2-3; the D gene is possibly TRBD2 (7 bases). The V gene's germline CDR1 is SGHTA and CDR2 FQGNSA. Trimming pared 3 bases from V and 4 bases from J, leaving 14 bases between. This CDR3 spans 15 amino acids. CDR3 sequence: CASSFQSGTSDTQYF. CDR3 in DNA: TGTGCCAGCAGCTTTCAAAGCGGGACATCAGATACGCAGTATTTT.

The rearrangement links TRBV6-5 to TRBJ1-6; D gene uncertain. Per the germline V gene, CDR1 is MNHEY and CDR2 is SVGAGI. V was cut by 6 bases and J by 4 bases, with 7 bases left in between. The CDR3 runs 13 residues. CDR3 in amino acids: CASSTEYNSPLHF. Written as DNA, the CDR3 is TGTGCCAGCAGCACAGAGTATAATTCACCCCTCCACTTT.

J is TRBJ2-7 and V is TRBV5-3; D call uncertain. TRBV5-3 is an ORF for which the function is uncertain. The CDR3 covers 12 residues. V was cut by 0 bases and J by 4 bases, with 5 bases left in between. CDR3 region: CARSLAGYEQYF. In DNA, the CDR3 is TGTGCCAGAAGCTTGGCCGGTTACGAGCAGTACTTC.

The chain employs TRBV30 and TRBJ1-1, with D possibly being TRBD1 (6 bases). CDR1 GTSNPN and CDR2 SVGIG come from the germline V gene (reference sequence). V lost 4 bases and J lost 6, with 15 bases in between. CDR3 length equals 13 residues. The CDR3 bases are TGTGCCTGGAATGATGGGGGGGGCGCTGAAGCTTTCTTT. Its translation is CAWNDGGGAEAFF.

This chain connects TRBV27 to TRBJ2-5; no clear D. This CDR3 contains 14 residues. V dropped 3 bases and J dropped 2 bases, with 10 bases sitting between them. Germline-derived CDR1 and CDR2 are MNHEY and SMNVEV (reference sequence). CDR3 region: CASSFLGRQETQYF. The CDR3 region has the DNA TGTGCCAGCAGTTTCTTGGGCAGACAAGAGACCCAGTACTTC.

This clone came up a few times. The gene calls are TRBV7-3 and TRBJ2-3; 10 bases are shared with TRBD2. Germline lookup yields CDR1 SGHTA and CDR2 FQGTGA. With V trimmed by 0 bases and J by 8 bases, 5 bases remained unmatched. This CDR3 is 15 amino acids long. The CDR3 nucleotides are TGTGCCAGCAGCTTAACAGCGGGAGGGTCTGGTACGCAGTATTTT. Translating it yields CASSLTAGGSGTQYF.

The V and J genes are TRBV29-1 and TRBJ2-3; the match to TRBD2 covers 10 bases. CDR1 is SQVTM and CDR2 is ANQGSEA in the germline V gene. CDR3 length equals 17 residues. V was pared by 8 bases and J by 4 bases, with 18 bases of the junction left unmatched. Written as DNA, the CDR3 is TGCAGCTGGGGGGGGCTAGCGGGAGCTGGGTTGGCAGATACGCAGTATTTT. This encodes CSWGGLAGAGLADTQYF.

The J gene is TRBJ2-4, the V gene TRBV11-2; unclear D gene. This CDR3 spans 15 amino acids. Germline V gene data show CDR1 as SGHAT and CDR2 as FQNNGV. The V and J ends lost 5 bases and 0 bases respectively, with 11 bases between them. CDR3 sequence reads: CASSRIELAKNIQYF. CDR3 nucleotide sequence: TGTGCCAGCAGCCGCATTGAACTAGCCAAAAACATTCAGTACTTC.

About this clone: Other DNA sequences in this specimen translate into the identical CDR3. This chain uses TRBV5-1 with TRBJ2-1; TRBD2 agrees at 13 bases. Trimming removed 0 bases from V and 7 bases from J; junction bases left unmatched: 4. This CDR3 has 16 residues. Germline V gives CDR1 SGHRS, CDR2 YFSETQ. Here the CDR3 DNA reads TGCGCCAGCAGCTTGGTCGGACTAGCGGGAGTTAATGAGCAGTTCTTC. This sequence encodes CASSLVGLAGVNEQFF.

The V and J genes are TRBV7-2 and TRBJ1-2; D is perhaps TRBD1 (5 bases). The CDR3 covers 14 residues. The V gene lost 1 base and the J gene lost 4 bases, with 10 bases spanning the gap. CDR1 is SGHTA and CDR2 is FQGNSA in the germline V gene. The CDR3 sequence is CASSLVRGTYGYTF. Here the CDR3 DNA reads TGTGCCAGCAGCTTAGTTCGGGGGACCTATGGCTACACCTTC.

The chain links TRBV5-1 to TRBJ2-3, with TRBD1 identical over 8 bases. Germline V CDR1 and CDR2: SGHRS, YFSETQ. This CDR3 has 15 residues. V shed 1 base, J shed 5 bases, and the junction held 6 bases outside the gene matches. Here the CDR3 DNA reads TGCGCCAGCAGCTTGAGAGGACAGGGAGTAGATACGCAGTATTTT. Its protein is CASSLRGQGVDTQYF.

This chain connects TRBV7-9 to TRBJ1-1; 7 positions match TRBD1. V shed 5 bases and J 8 bases; nucleotides not matched to a gene: 11. The CDR3 runs 14 residues. Germline CDR1 is SEHNR and CDR2 is FQNEAQ (reference sequence). The CDR3 DNA reads as TGTGCCAGCAGCCAACAGACAGGGTCGGTAGAAGCTTTCTTT. Translated, it gives CASSQQTGSVEAFF.